These 5 T cell receptor beta chains share one sample of origin, sequenced in a study of regulatory T cells in long-lasting Graves disease. Time point given: newly diagnosed GD, antithyroid drugs for less than 3 months. Scientists built the TCR library using RNA that was extracted from PBMCs. Sequencing libraries for TCR beta were prepared with iRepertoire HTBI primers and Arm-PCR of CDR3 regions. TCRdb redid the calling of the multiplex PCR reads with MiXCR, one entry per CDR3 protein. The sample contains roughly 560,000 distinct CDR3 sequences, about 12% of which appear only once. This sample also belongs to another study, concerning T cells in Graves' hyperthyroidism and ophthalmopathy.

The source material was peripheral blood mononuclear cells (PBMCs), sampled at new diagnosis, from a patient treated with antithyroid drugs. The receptors originated from a woman between 25 and 40 years old with Graves disease.

This clonotype was observed a handful of times. V and J are TRBV4-3 and TRBJ1-4; 10 positions agree with TRBD1. The germline V gene has CDR1 LGHNA and CDR2 YSLEER. This CDR3 is built from 16 residues. The V gene end was trimmed by 0 bases and the J gene end by 5 bases; junction bases not matched to a gene: 3. Here the CDR3 DNA reads TGCGCCAGCAGCCAAGATGGGACAGGGGTAAATGAAAAACTGTTTTTT. The encoded protein is CASSQDGTGVNEKLFF.

This clonotype was picked up many times. The chain links TRBV6-2 or TRBV6-3 to TRBJ1-4; D is uncertain. CDR1 and CDR2 (germline): MNHEY, SVGEGT. Trimming took off 6 bases at V and 10 bases at J, with 18 bases between the two ends. The CDR3 contains 14 residues. CDR3 residues: CASRPRPRNGKLFF. The CDR3 nucleotides are TGTGCCAGCAGGCCCCGACCTCGAAACGGAAAACTGTTTTTT.

This clonotype was seen repeatedly, ten times or more. The chain has TRBV6-5 and TRBJ2-3; weak D call: TRBD1 (5 bases). The CDR3 runs to 15 residues. The V and J ends lost 4 bases and 1 base respectively, with 12 bases between them. Germline V CDR1 and CDR2: MNHEY, SVGAGI. In DNA, the CDR3 is TGTGCCAGCAGTTTGACAGTCCTAGGCACAGATACGCAGTATTTT. The encoded protein is CASSLTVLGTDTQYF.

This clonotype has a count of ten or more. The rearrangement links TRBV5-1 to TRBJ2-3, with D perhaps given as TRBD1 or TRBD2 (5 bases each). Trimming took 0 bases from V and 5 from J, leaving 19 bases between them. The germline CDR1 and CDR2 sequences are SGHRS and YFSETQ. CDR3 length: 17 residues. The chain's CDR3 is CASSLEGRLHRQDTQYF. The CDR3 region has the DNA TGCGCCAGCAGCTTGGAGGGGAGACTCCACCGGCAAGATACGCAGTATTTT.

The CDR3 DNA reads as TGTGCCAGCAGCCATAGTCTAGCAGATACCTACGAGCAGTACTTC. This encodes CASSHSLADTYEQYF. The chain uses TRBV4-2 and TRBJ2-7; D possibly corresponds to TRBD2 (5 bases). The germline V and J ends were trimmed by 3 bases and 2 bases, with 14 bases remaining between them. In germline, CDR1 is LGHNA, CDR2 YNFKEQ. This CDR3 spans 15 amino acids.